This T cell receptor beta chain was sequenced for a study of blood T cells in healthy people across ages. Regarding the study as a whole: It was held that diversity estimates obtained from one million T cells represented underestimates. Whereas aged donors had fewer naive CD4+ cells, long-lived donors had more of them and higher diversity.

Isolation per sample recovered at least 7 million PBMCs. This clonotype was picked up many times. What it binds is unknown. Trimming removed 3 bases at V and 11 bases at J, with 14 bases between. This CDR3 has 14 amino acids. Next came a second PCR, run for about 6 to 12 cycles, which used a sample-barcoded 5' primer along with a J-beta primer mix. Each single sample gave us at least 2.5 million CDR3-containing paired-end reads. Via MiXCR, TCRdb re-called the 5' RACE reads, giving one row per CDR3 protein. This sample has hundreds of thousands of distinct CDR3 sequences, with approximately 30% found just once.

The chain has TRBV12-3 or TRBV12-4 and TRBJ1-6; D might be TRBD1 (5 bases). This TCR was recovered from a woman older than 75 in good health. Material: blood. DNA of the CDR3: TGTGCCAGCAGTTTGACAGTACTCGGGGCACCCCTCCACTTT. Translation gives CASSLTVLGAPLHF.